Presented here are 17 T cell receptor beta chains from one specimen sequenced in a study of PD-L1 blockade in urothelial cancer. Specified time point: pretreatment peripheral blood. The protocol was immunoSEQ multiplex PCR, while the TCRdb copy is restricted to in-frame clones and leaves out a portion. This table holds about 52,000 clones, around 74% found once. Sequences were derived from PBMCs, sampled around atezolizumab (anti-PD-L1) treatment. These TCRs come from a man in his sixties or seventies with urothelial cancer.

The gene calls are TRBV7-2 and TRBJ2-5; TRBD2 aligns across 9 bases. CDR1 SGHTA and CDR2 FQGNSA come from the germline V gene. CDR3 size: 18 residues. With 2 bases clipped from V and 5 bases from J, the junction kept 15 bases outside the gene matches. The CDR3 DNA follows: TGTGCCAGCAGCTTAAACCCCCCAGGCGGGGGGGTCCTGGAGACCCAGTACTTC. Translation gives CASSLNPPGGGVLETQYF.

V usage is TRBV7-6 and J usage is TRBJ2-2; unclear D gene. This CDR3 is built from 12 residues. Looked up from germline, CDR1 is SGHVS and CDR2 is FNYEAQ. Trimming removed 2 bases at V and 5 bases at J, with 3 bases between. As DNA, the CDR3 is TGTGCCAGCAGCTTACAAACCGGGGAGCTGTTTTTT. This encodes CASSLQTGELFF. Supplemented by reference TRBV7-6 and TRBJ2-2, the full variable domain reads GAGVSQSPRYKVTKRGQDVALRCDPISGHVSLYWYRQALGQGPEFLTYFNYEAQQDKSGLPNDRFSAERPEGSISTLTIQRTEQRDSAMYRCASSLQTGELFFGEGSRLTVL.

The rearrangement joins TRBV6-6 to TRBJ2-7; D is perhaps TRBD1 (6 bases). Germline V gives CDR1 MNHNY, CDR2 SVGAGI (reference sequence). V was cut by 6 bases and J by 0 bases, with 9 bases left in between. The CDR3 consists of 13 residues. The CDR3 DNA sequence: TGTGCCAGCAGGACAGGCGCCTCCTACGAGCAGTACTTC. Translating gives CASRTGASYEQYF.

The rearrangement uses TRBV18 and TRBJ1-1; D unclear. The CDR3 has 16 residues. V lost 6 bases and J 4 bases, leaving 21 bases between the germline ends. Germline V gene lookup returns CDR1 KGHSH and CDR2 LQKENI. CDR3 in amino acids: CASSIAAIRTSTEAFF. The CDR3 DNA sequence: TGTGCCAGCTCGATAGCAGCGATAAGAACGAGCACTGAAGCTTTCTTT.

A single count supports this clone. The chain is built from TRBV5-8 and TRBJ2-2; D not resolved. Germline lookup yields CDR1 SGHTS and CDR2 YDEGEE. V was shortened by 5 bases and J by 4 bases, with 18 bases between the two germline ends. The CDR3 length is 16 residues. The CDR3 loop reads CASSKAVAWATGELFF. CDR3 coding DNA: TGTGCCAGCAGTAAGGCAGTGGCGTGGGCCACCGGGGAGCTGTTTTTT.

The genes are TRBV9 and TRBJ2-1, with 10 bases aligning to TRBD1. The CDR3 totals 16 residues. The germline V gene has CDR1 SGDLS and CDR2 YYNGEE. V shed 3 bases, J shed 3 bases, and the junction held 6 bases outside the gene matches. The CDR3 DNA reads TGTGCCAGCAGCGCCGACTGGACAGGGGGCTACAATGAGCAGTTCTTC. Protein product: CASSADWTGGYNEQFF.

This clone was recorded once. The chain employs TRBV7-2 and TRBJ1-4; 10 bases match TRBD1. V lost 5 bases, J lost 6 bases, and 0 bases stayed unmatched. This CDR3 is 13 amino acids long. Germline V gives CDR1 SGHTA, CDR2 FQGNSA. Here the CDR3 DNA reads TGTGCCAGCAGCGGGACAGGGGATGAAAAACTGTTTTTT. Translating it yields CASSGTGDEKLFF.

The rearrangement uses TRBV4-3 and TRBJ2-1; TRBD2 aligns across 9 bases. The CDR3 runs 18 residues. Germline V gene data show CDR1 as LGHNA and CDR2 as YSLEER. V was clipped by 4 bases and J by 8 bases; unmatched bases: 18. CDR3 loop: CASSPPSGGPAEDHEQFF. The CDR3 nucleotides read TGCGCCAGCAGCCCCCCCAGCGGGGGGCCCGCCGAGGACCATGAGCAGTTCTTC.

The J gene is TRBJ2-1, the V gene TRBV11-1, with D maybe TRBD2 (5 bases). The germline V gene has CDR1 SGHAT and CDR2 FQDESV (reference sequence). The CDR3 length is 18 residues. Trimming left V 1 base short and J 3 bases short, with 19 bases between. The CDR3 is CASSLGAGGSRVYNEQFF. DNA of the CDR3: TGTGCCAGCAGCTTAGGTGCGGGCGGATCCCGGGTCTACAATGAGCAGTTCTTC.

This clone has a single count. The V gene is TRBV7-2, the J gene TRBJ2-5, with TRBD1 as a possible D gene (6 bases). The CDR3 is 15 amino acids. Looked up from germline, CDR1 is SGHTA and CDR2 is FQGNSA. V shed 3 bases and J shed 2 bases, with 13 bases lying between them. This chain's CDR3 is CASSFRQDSQETQYF. In DNA, the CDR3 is TGTGCCAGCAGCTTTCGACAGGACTCACAAGAGACCCAGTACTTC.

The V gene is TRBV7-2, the J gene TRBJ2-7; possible D gene TRBD1, 6 bases. The V end lost 2 bases, the J end lost 3 bases, and 20 bases lay between the germline ends. The V gene's germline CDR1 is SGHTA and CDR2 FQGNSA. CDR3 length: 17 amino acids. As DNA, the CDR3 is TGTGCCAGCAGCTTAAAGAATCAGGGGCCTGACTTCTACGAGCAGTACTTC. Amino acid sequence: CASSLKNQGPDFYEQYF.

This clone occurred once. The chain combines TRBV15 with TRBJ1-5, with no clear D. This CDR3 has 15 residues. CDR1 is LNHNV and CDR2 is YYDKDF in the germline V gene (reference sequence). Trimming left V 0 bases short and J 4 bases short, with 10 bases between. CDR3 amino acids: CATSRDLSGNQPQHF. In DNA, the CDR3 is TGTGCCACCAGCAGAGATCTGTCGGGGAATCAGCCCCAGCATTTT.

This chain connects TRBV5-1 to TRBJ2-7, with 8 bases that match TRBD1. The CDR3 runs 14 residues. V gave up 0 bases and J gave up 1 base; unmatched junction bases: 0. Germline V CDR1 and CDR2: SGHRS, YFSETQ. This chain's CDR3 is CASSLGQGSYEQYF. Here the CDR3 DNA reads TGCGCCAGCAGCTTGGGACAGGGGTCCTACGAGCAGTACTTC.

The chain has TRBV28 and TRBJ1-5, with a weak D call TRBD1 (5 bases). This CDR3 contains 16 residues. V was shortened by 5 bases and J by 0 bases, with 14 bases between the two germline ends. The V gene's germline CDR1 is MDHEN and CDR2 SYDVKM. The CDR3 protein is CASSDTGSYSNQPQHF. DNA of the CDR3: TGTGCCAGCAGTGACACAGGCTCCTATAGCAATCAGCCCCAGCATTTT.

V usage is TRBV4-2 and J usage is TRBJ1-2, with TRBD1 matching over 8 bases. Germline V gives CDR1 LGHNA, CDR2 YNFKEQ. The CDR3 loop spans 15 amino acids. The ends lost 1 base at V and 6 bases at J; junction bases unmatched: 7. DNA for the CDR3: TGTGCCAGCAGCCAAGTCCCCGGACAGGGCCATGGCTACACCTTC. This translates into CASSQVPGQGHGYTF.

V and J are TRBV7-2 and TRBJ2-5; no clear D. CDR1 and CDR2 (germline): SGHTA, FQGNSA. CDR3 length: 15 residues. V lost 1 base to trimming and J lost 1 base, with 10 bases between them. CDR3 sequence: CASSLVGGLQETQYF. The CDR3 DNA reads TGTGCCAGCAGCTTAGTCGGCGGCCTCCAAGAGACCCAGTACTTC. The whole variable domain, filled in from reference TRBV7-2 and TRBJ2-5, reads GAGVSQSPSNKVTEKGKDVELRCDPISGHTALYWYRQSLGQGLEFLIYFQGNSAPDKSGLPSDRFSAERTGGSVSTLTIQRTQQEDSAVYLCASSLVGGLQETQYFGPGTRLLVL.

This clone has only one observation. The chain links TRBV28 to TRBJ2-3; TRBD1 aligns across 9 bases. In germline, CDR1 is MDHEN, CDR2 SYDVKM. The CDR3 has 14 residues. J was trimmed by 4 bases and V by 6 bases; bases with no gene match: 5. The CDR3 coding sequence is TGTGCCAGCAGCAAACAGGGGGCCTCAGATACGCAGTATTTT. This gives the protein CASSKQGASDTQYF.